This entry lists 30 T cell receptor beta chains sequenced from one sample in a study of post-analysis software for immune sequencing data. Study-level findings and limits: In patients, TRBV5-6, TRBV5-1 and TRBV20-1 belonged to five TRBV segments found more frequently than in controls.

Their antigens are not known. cDNA libraries for TCR beta contained unique molecular identifiers. TCRdb reprocessed the PCR reads with MiXCR, giving one entry per CDR3 protein. Found here are 380,000 or so distinct CDR3 sequences, about a third of them singletons; the top ten hold 13%. Sequenced sample: blood. These receptors originate from a girl aged 10 to 17 with multiple sclerosis.

This clonotype turned up a few times. The genes are TRBV24-1 and TRBJ2-5, with D hard to call. The V end was cut by 3 bases, the J end by 11 bases, with 15 bases between. The CDR3 contains 13 residues. CDR1 is KGHDR and CDR2 is SFDVKD in the germline V gene. The CDR3 loop reads CATSDGVQPLQYF. CDR3 nucleotide sequence: TGTGCCACCAGTGATGGCGTGCAGCCTCTTCAGTACTTC.

V usage is TRBV3-1 and J usage is TRBJ1-6, with unresolved D. Germline lookup yields CDR1 LGHDT and CDR2 YNNKEL (reference sequence). This CDR3 spans 15 amino acids. With 0 bases removed from V and 7 bases from J, the gap between germline ends came to 10 bases. CDR3 loop: CASSQEGDGNSPLHF. The CDR3 bases are TGTGCCAGCAGCCAAGAGGGTGACGGGAATTCACCCCTCCACTTT.

This rearrangement joins TRBV28 to TRBJ2-5; D is possibly TRBD2 (6 bases). Trimming shortened V by 4 bases and J by 11 bases, and 26 bases separated the two germline ends. This CDR3 has 16 amino acids. Germline loops: CDR1 MDHEN, CDR2 SYDVKM. The CDR3 reads CASSSTGTEPPGEQYF. The CDR3 DNA is TGTGCCAGCAGTTCAACCGGGACGGAGCCTCCGGGGGAGCAGTACTTC.

The chain carries TRBV14 and TRBJ2-7; 9 bases are shared with TRBD1. Unmatched junction bases numbered 8, after V lost 1 base and J lost 7 bases. Germline CDR1 SGHDN, CDR2 FVKESK. The CDR3 runs to 15 residues. The CDR3 region is CASSQVPGQGVEQYF. DNA of the CDR3: TGTGCCAGCAGCCAAGTCCCGGGACAGGGTGTGGAGCAGTACTTC.

This clonotype was observed a few times. The chain employs TRBV29-1 and TRBJ2-5; D gene unclear. Trimming left V 1 base short and J 5 bases short, with 14 bases between. The germline gives CDR1 SQVTM, CDR2 ANQGSEA. This CDR3 spans 14 amino acids. The CDR3: CSVEVAHSTETQYF. The CDR3, as DNA: TGCAGCGTTGAAGTGGCCCATTCTACGGAGACCCAGTACTTC.

The sample holds a few counts of this clonotype. The rearrangement uses TRBV12-3 or TRBV12-4 and TRBJ2-5, with D perhaps TRBD2 (5 bases). Deletions cut 1 base from V and 2 bases from J, with 17 bases between. This CDR3 has 17 residues. Here the CDR3 reads CASSLDFGILGQETQYF. DNA of the CDR3: TGTGCCAGCAGTTTAGATTTCGGGATCCTCGGGCAAGAGACCCAGTACTTC.

V is TRBV20-1 and J is TRBJ1-6; D remains unclear. V was pared by 1 base and J by 6 bases, with 13 bases between. CDR1 is DFQATT, CDR2 SNEGSKA, per germline (reference sequence). The CDR3 totals 15 residues. CDR3 protein: CSARVDVRGNSPLHF. Written as DNA, the CDR3 is TGCAGTGCTAGAGTGGACGTACGCGGTAATTCACCCCTCCACTTT.

This clonotype came up many times. The chain carries TRBV5-1 and TRBJ1-6; D remains unclear. Germline CDR1 and CDR2: SGHRS and YFSETQ. V lost 0 bases to trimming and J lost 2 bases, with 6 bases between them. This CDR3 spans 15 amino acids. The CDR3 nucleotides read TGCGCCAGCAGCTTGGGGACGACCTATAATTCACCCCTCCACTTT. Translated, it gives CASSLGTTYNSPLHF.

The V gene is TRBV7-9, the J gene TRBJ2-7; 10 bases align to TRBD2. Germline CDR1 is SEHNR and CDR2 is FQNEAQ (reference sequence). This CDR3 region has 18 residues. V lost 5 bases and J lost 4; bases outside the gene matches: 17. CDR3 DNA: TGTGCCAGCAGCGATAGCCCGGGGGAACTAGCGGGGACGTACGAGCAGTACTTC. It encodes CASSDSPGELAGTYEQYF.

This clonotype turned up a few times. The V call is TRBV4-1, the J call TRBJ2-7, with TRBD1 as a possible D gene (5 bases). The CDR3 is 15 residues long. Trimming removed 1 base from V and 2 bases from J, with 12 bases in between. The germline CDR1 and CDR2 sequences are MGHRA and YSYEKL. The CDR3 protein is CASSQGTSSTYEQYF. In DNA, the CDR3 is TGCGCCAGCAGCCAAGGGACAAGTAGTACCTACGAGCAGTACTTC.

J is TRBJ1-2 and V is TRBV20-1; TRBD1 might be the D (5 bases). This CDR3 has 11 residues. Germline loops: CDR1 DFQATT, CDR2 SNEGSKA (reference sequence). Between the trimmed V and J ends, which lost 5 bases and 3 bases, there was a span of 7 bases. The CDR3 sequence: CSALGDYGYTF. The CDR3 nucleotides read TGCAGTGCTCTGGGGGACTATGGCTACACCTTC.

The J gene is TRBJ2-1, the V gene TRBV20-1, with 7 bases that match TRBD2. This CDR3 is built from 14 residues. Losses at the gene ends were 2 bases for V and 5 bases for J; bases not matched to a gene: 6. Per germline, CDR1 DFQATT and CDR2 SNEGSKA (reference sequence). The CDR3 loop reads CSARPGGGHNEQFF. CDR3 bases: TGCAGTGCTAGACCCGGCGGGGGACACAATGAGCAGTTCTTC.

This clonotype was counted between two and nine times. V and J are TRBV12-3 or TRBV12-4 and TRBJ2-3, with 7 bases matching TRBD2. Germline trimming cut 0 bases from V and 3 bases from J; bases unmatched to any gene: 6. This CDR3 comprises 16 residues. DNA of the CDR3: TGTGCCAGCAGTTTAGCGCTGGCCGGGGGGACAGATACGCAGTATTTT. Amino acids: CASSLALAGGTDTQYF.

The gene calls are TRBV20-1 and TRBJ1-1; TRBD1 matches 12 bases. The J segment lost 4 bases and the V segment lost 3 bases, leaving 3 bases of the junction unmatched. Germline V CDR1 and CDR2: DFQATT, SNEGSKA (reference sequence). CDR3 length equals 14 residues. The CDR3 is CSARGQGAVTEAFF. The CDR3 DNA reads as TGCAGTGCTAGGGGACAGGGGGCGGTCACTGAAGCTTTCTTT.

The chain links TRBV5-6 to TRBJ1-5; D is uncertain. Trimming stripped 2 bases from V and 0 bases from J, with 12 bases between. The CDR3 is made up of 16 amino acids. Per germline, CDR1 SGHDT and CDR2 YYEEEE. The CDR3 reads CASSFRAAYSNQPQHF. The CDR3 DNA reads TGTGCCAGCAGCTTTAGGGCCGCTTATAGCAATCAGCCCCAGCATTTT.

This chain joins TRBV13 and TRBJ2-3; D gene unclear. Germline V gene lookup returns CDR1 PRHDT and CDR2 FYEKMQ (reference sequence). The CDR3 spans 16 residues. The V gene lost 5 bases and the J gene lost 3 bases, with 18 bases spanning the gap. CDR3 in amino acids: CASSPPYVPSTDTQYF. In nucleotides, the CDR3 is TGTGCCAGCAGCCCCCCTTACGTTCCCTCAACAGATACGCAGTATTTT. The full variable domain, completed using reference TRBV13 and TRBJ2-3, is AAGVIQSPRHLIKEKRETATLKCYPIPRHDTVYWYQQGPGQDPQFLISFYEKMQSDKGSIPDRFSAQQFSDYHSELNMSSLELGDSALYFCASSPPYVPSTDTQYFGPGTRLTVL.

V and J are TRBV7-9 and TRBJ2-5; 8 positions agree with TRBD1. The germline CDR1 and CDR2 sequences are SEHNR and FQNEAQ (reference sequence). The CDR3 loop spans 17 amino acids. Trimming cost V 1 base and J 1 base; bases outside gene matches: 8. This CDR3 is CASSLEKDRAPQETQYF. CDR3 in DNA: TGTGCCAGCAGCTTAGAGAAGGACAGGGCTCCCCAAGAGACCCAGTACTTC.

This clonotype showed up just a few times. The chain combines TRBV7-3 with TRBJ2-7; D tentatively reads TRBD1 or TRBD2 (5 bases each). The length of the CDR3 is 14 residues. Trimming stripped 5 bases from V and 0 bases from J, with 11 bases between. Per germline, CDR1 SGHTA and CDR2 FQGTGA. The CDR3 here is CASSLTGTSYEQYF. The CDR3 coding sequence is TGTGCCAGCAGCCTTACCGGGACCTCCTACGAGCAGTACTTC.

As to this clonotype: Sequence at one end of the junction differs from germline and may be a read error. This sequence joins TRBV5-5 and TRBJ2-1; the match to TRBD1 covers 9 bases. CDR1 SGHKS and CDR2 YYEKEE come from the germline V gene (reference sequence). The CDR3 spans 16 residues. This CDR3 is CAGSLAGTGSYNEQFF. The CDR3 DNA is TGTGCCGGCAGCTTGGCGGGGACAGGGTCCTACAATGAGCAGTTCTTC.

The CDR3 is CASTYGRTGARGEQFF. The CDR3 DNA sequence: TGTGCCAGCACCTATGGGCGGACAGGCGCCCGGGGGGAGCAGTTCTTC. This chain links TRBV6-5 with TRBJ2-1; maybe TRBD1 (7 bases). Germline V gives CDR1 MNHEY, CDR2 SVGAGI. This CDR3 contains 16 residues. Trimming took 7 bases from V and 10 from J, leaving 26 bases between them.

The genes are TRBV7-9 and TRBJ2-7; D possibly uses TRBD1 or TRBD2 (7 bases each). Germline loops: CDR1 SEHNR, CDR2 FQNEAQ (reference sequence). The CDR3 runs 14 residues. V was pared by 6 bases and J by 4 bases, with 16 bases between. CDR3 loop: CASSFVQGGYEQYF. CDR3 bases: TGTGCCAGCAGTTTTGTCCAGGGGGGGTACGAGCAGTACTTC.

This chain uses TRBV7-8 with TRBJ2-5; D might be TRBD1 or TRBD2, each matching 6 bases. CDR1 is SGHVS and CDR2 is FQNEAQ in the germline V gene. V lost 2 bases, J lost 2 bases, and 15 bases lay in between. The CDR3 has 16 residues. CDR3 in DNA: TGTGCCAGCAGCTTACCCTTAAGGGGGGATCAAGAGACCCAGTACTTC. Translation gives CASSLPLRGDQETQYF.

The chain recombines TRBV9 with TRBJ1-4; D is uncertain. Germline assignment: CDR1 SGDLS and CDR2 YYNGEE. The CDR3 loop spans 14 amino acids. V dropped 0 bases and J dropped 1 base, with 4 bases sitting between them. CDR3 nucleotides: TGTGCCAGCAGCGTAGAAGGAACTAATGAAAAACTGTTTTTT. This gives the protein CASSVEGTNEKLFF.

The V gene is TRBV5-1, the J gene TRBJ2-1; 11 nucleotides align to TRBD2. V trimming: 4 bases; J trimming: 14 bases; junction bases outside the gene matches: 8. Germline CDR1 and CDR2: SGHRS and YFSETQ. The CDR3 covers 13 residues. The CDR3 DNA is TGCGCCAGCAGCCTTACACTAGCGGGGGCTAAGTTCTTC. Protein sequence: CASSLTLAGAKFF.

The rearrangement joins TRBV6-6 to TRBJ2-5, with 10 nucleotides matching TRBD2. The CDR3 extends over 17 amino acids. Germline V gives CDR1 MNHNY, CDR2 SVGAGI (reference sequence). After removal of 0 bases from V and 1 base from J, the junction contained 5 bases not matched to a gene. Written as DNA, the CDR3 is TGTGCCAGCAGTTACTCGGTTAGCGGGGGGCCCCAAGAGACCCAGTACTTC. It is translated as CASSYSVSGGPQETQYF.

The chain is built from TRBV15 and TRBJ2-1, with 9 bases aligning to TRBD1. J was trimmed by 0 bases and V by 2 bases; bases with no gene match: 2. This CDR3 contains 16 residues. Germline V gene lookup returns CDR1 LNHNV and CDR2 YYDKDF (reference sequence). As DNA, the CDR3 is TGTGCCACCAGCAGAAAGGACAGGGGCTCCTACAATGAGCAGTTCTTC. Translation: CATSRKDRGSYNEQFF.

The chain recombines TRBV4-3 with TRBJ2-3, with D uncertain. The CDR3 totals 13 residues. The V gene lost 4 bases and the J gene lost 5 bases, with 10 bases spanning the gap. Germline CDR1 reads LGHNA; CDR2 reads YSLEER. The CDR3 bases are TGCGCCAGCAGCCCTTATAGAGAAGATACGCAGTATTTT. This sequence encodes CASSPYREDTQYF.

This clonotype was detected many times. The chain combines TRBV4-2 with TRBJ2-1; 8 positions match TRBD2. The J segment lost 8 bases and the V segment lost 4 bases, leaving 10 bases of the junction unmatched. From germline, CDR1 is LGHNA and CDR2 YNFKEQ. The CDR3 sequence is 15 residues long. DNA for the CDR3: TGTGCCAGCAGCCCCTCGGGGGGGGCTTTTGATGAGCAGTTCTTC. Protein: CASSPSGGAFDEQFF.

The chain links TRBV7-9 to TRBJ2-1; TRBD2 aligns across 7 bases. This CDR3 region has 18 residues. Germline loops: CDR1 SEHNR, CDR2 FQNEAQ (reference sequence). The junction had 16 bases not matched to a gene; V was cut back by 1 base and J by 7 bases. DNA for the CDR3: TGTGCCAGCAGCTTAGAAGGGTGGGCTAGCGGTATTGTGAATGAGCAGTTCTTC. Its translation: CASSLEGWASGIVNEQFF.

This chain uses TRBV2 with TRBJ1-1; D uncertain. The CDR3 spans 14 residues. Trimming cost V 2 bases and J 4 bases, with 11 bases left between them. Germline V lookup: CDR1 SNHLY, CDR2 FYNNEI. CDR3 bases: TGTGCCAGCAGTGAAATTCAGATGAGCACTGAAGCTTTCTTT. Protein product: CASSEIQMSTEAFF.